This T cell receptor beta chain derives from a study of TIL therapy for anti-PD-1-resistant metastatic lung cancer. The immunoSEQ assay was v3. TCRdb's table, derived via immunoSEQ multiplex PCR, lists solely in-frame clones and lacks some. The sample has approximately 95,000 clones; less than 70% are singletons. The time point here: pre-treatment sample, taken before nivolumab and TIL therapy. Pleural nodules or supraclavicular lymph nodes made up most of the excised metastases sampled. The sequenced sample was tumor tissue, obtained at baseline. The receptor was isolated from a person aged 25-79 years with non-small cell lung cancer.

DNA for the CDR3: TGTGCCAGTACCATAAGGGGAGGAGACTTCAGCACCATATATTTT. As protein: CASTIRGGDFSTIYF. The chain uses TRBV19 and TRBJ1-3, with D perhaps TRBD1 (5 bases). The CDR3 spans 15 residues. V was pared by 7 bases and J by 9 bases, with 22 bases between. The V gene's germline CDR1 is LNHDA and CDR2 SQIVND (reference sequence).